This T cell receptor beta chain was identified in a study of blood T cells in healthy people across ages. As for the study in general: Researchers report that template switching captured about one barcoded beta molecule per two T cells. Study-level findings and limits: As age increased, TCR beta diversity per million T cells fell in a roughly linear fashion. Higher diversity, along with more naive CD4+ cells, distinguished long-lived donors from aged donors.

Using a J-beta primer mix together with a sample-barcoded 5' primer, a second PCR was run for roughly 6 to 11 cycles. Through a template-switch adaptor with 12 random nucleotides, each cDNA molecule received a tag. TCRdb reprocessed the 5' RACE reads via MiXCR and lists one record per CDR3 protein. Here the sample spans 870,000 or so distinct CDR3 sequences, more than 25% being singletons. Notes on this clonotype: Its antigen is not known.

Germline V lookup: CDR1 SGHTA, CDR2 FQGNSA. This CDR3 region has 12 residues. The V gene end was trimmed by 8 bases and the J gene end by 4 bases; junction bases not matched to a gene: 2. The chain combines TRBV7-2 with TRBJ2-1, with 7 positions matching TRBD1. The TCR sequence derives from a woman over 75 in good health. The sample was blood. CDR3 loop: CASLQGYNEQFF. For the CDR3, the DNA is TGTGCCAGCCTACAGGGGTACAATGAGCAGTTCTTC. The whole variable domain, filled in from reference TRBV7-2 and TRBJ2-1, reads GAGVSQSPSNKVTEKGKDVELRCDPISGHTALYWYRQSLGQGLEFLIYFQGNSAPDKSGLPSDRFSAERTGGSVSTLTIQRTQQEDSAVYLCASLQGYNEQFFGPGTRLTVL.